This T cell receptor (beta chain) was found in a study of CD8+ T cells in alopecia areata. This CDR3 has 15 residues. Germline V gene lookup returns CDR1 SGHDN and CDR2 FVKESK. The junction had 0 bases not matched to a gene; V was cut back by 3 bases and J by 1 base. cDNA prepared by RNA extraction and subsequent reverse transcription served as the template for sequencing. Produced via immunoSEQ multiplex PCR; TCRdb's table is partial and in-frame only. The sample contains 200,000 to 250,000 clones, under 70% of which appear only once. This clone was detected once. The origin of this receptor is a human donor with alopecia areata. This rearrangement joins TRBV14 to TRBJ2-6; 7 bases match TRBD1. The specimen was CD4+ T cells sorted from blood, collected at week 0. CDR3 sequence: CASSHRGSGANVLTF. Written as DNA, the CDR3 is TGTGCCAGCAGCCACAGGGGGTCTGGGGCCAACGTCCTGACTTTC.